This T cell receptor (beta chain) is from a study of blood T cell repertoires in COVID-19. About the research overall: Sites in the United States, Italy and Spain provided acute and convalescent COVID-19 samples. In each case, the material was cDNA or gDNA derived from T cells, B-cell-depleted T cells, or PBMCs.

The CDR3 runs to 15 residues. From germline, CDR1 is GTSNPN and CDR2 SVGIG (reference sequence). Trimming removed 4 bases from V and 5 bases from J; junction bases left unmatched: 9. Donors were grouped by their self-reported clinical history. Authors' methods: Estimates of nucleated cell counts were drawn from the amplification of reference gene primers. The protocol was immunoSEQ multiplex PCR, while the TCRdb copy is restricted to in-frame clones and leaves out a portion. V and J calls plus clone size are reproduced from that table; the DNA served to infer D and trimming. The sample consists of just over 300,000 clones, under 90% of them appearing once.

Sequences were obtained from PBMCs or T cells enriched from blood (not recorded which). The rearrangement uses TRBV30 and TRBJ1-5; TRBD1 agrees at 9 bases. This TCR came from a young man who had recovered from COVID-19. This CDR3 is CAWTKDRGPHQPQHF. The DNA of the CDR3 is TGTGCCTGGACCAAGGACAGGGGCCCTCATCAGCCCCAGCATTTT.